A single T cell receptor beta chain is shown here with its context. This sample is drawn from a study of blood T cell repertoires in COVID-19. Sequencing was performed with immunoSEQ multiplex PCR; in TCRdb, only in-frame clones are kept and a portion is missing. The sample consists of roughly 74,000 clones, around 89% of them appearing once. This CDR3 spans 15 amino acids. The V and J ends lost 6 bases and 2 bases respectively, with 15 bases between them. Germline CDR1 LGHDT, CDR2 YNNKEL (reference sequence). V is TRBV3-1 (or the pseudogene TRBV3-2) and J is TRBJ2-3, with TRBD1 as a possible D gene (5 bases). The TCR was taken from a woman aged 45 to 65 with acute COVID-19. Material for sequencing was PBMCs or T cells enriched from blood (not recorded which). In DNA, the CDR3 is TGTGCCAGCAGTCTCGGCAGGGATTACACAGATACGCAGTATTTT. Its translation: CASSLGRDYTDTQYF.